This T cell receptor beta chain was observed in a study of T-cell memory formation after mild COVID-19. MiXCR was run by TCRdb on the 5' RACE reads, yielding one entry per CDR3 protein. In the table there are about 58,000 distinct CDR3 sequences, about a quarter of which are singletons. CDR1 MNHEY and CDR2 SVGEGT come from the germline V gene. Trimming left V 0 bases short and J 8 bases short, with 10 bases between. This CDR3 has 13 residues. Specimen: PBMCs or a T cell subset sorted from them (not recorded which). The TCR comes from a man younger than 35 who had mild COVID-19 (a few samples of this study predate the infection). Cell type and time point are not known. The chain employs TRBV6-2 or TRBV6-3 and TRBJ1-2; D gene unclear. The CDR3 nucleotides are TGTGCCAGCAGTTACTCGTCTCTGGAGGGCTACACCTTC. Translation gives CASSYSSLEGYTF.